This TCR beta chain emerged from a study of identical twins. TCRdb fed the 5' RACE reads into MiXCR, producing one record per CDR3 protein. The sample yields over 600,000 distinct CDR3 sequences, 21% seen once. This clonotype showed up just a few times. This CDR3 comprises 10 residues. Germline lookup yields CDR1 ENHRY and CDR2 SYGVKD. This sample also belongs to another study, concerning T cells expressing NK-cell markers.

Sample: PBMCs. This sequence originates from a woman aged 18-35 years in good health. The V call is TRBV10-3, the J call TRBJ2-7, with D possibly TRBD1 on 5 matching bases. Written as DNA, the CDR3 is TGTGCATCTGGGGCTCGGGAGCAGTACTTC. This encodes CASGAREQYF.